This TCR beta chain was recovered during a study of blood T cell repertoires in COVID-19. Study-level background: Sites across the United States, Italy and Spain contributed samples from acute and convalescent COVID-19.

Study processing details: Amplified reference gene primers provided the basis for estimating nucleated cell counts. Repertoires were generated with immunoSEQ multiplex PCR, while TCRdb's copy carries only in-frame clones and drops some. D and trimming were read from the DNA, whereas the V and J calls and clone size are those reported in that table. The sample carries roughly 210,000 clones, about 85% recorded once. J gave up 0 bases and V 5 bases, and 3 bases lay outside the gene matches. The CDR3 runs 15 residues. Per germline, CDR1 SGHNT and CDR2 YYREEE (reference sequence). The chain uses TRBV5-4 and TRBJ2-2, with TRBD1 identical over 8 bases. This clonotype was sampled from a man aged 70-80 years with acute or convalescent COVID-19. The sample consisted of peripheral blood. The CDR3 reads CASRTGQANTGELFF. The CDR3 DNA reads TGTGCCAGCAGAACGGGACAGGCGAACACCGGGGAGCTGTTTTTT.